These 25 T cell receptor beta chains came from one sample sequenced in a study of T cell responses to AZD1222 COVID-19 vaccine. Generated by immunoSEQ multiplex PCR, the TCRdb table keeps only in-frame clones and is missing some. The sample holds approximately 170,000 clones, more than 80% seen once. The source material was peripheral blood, sampled on day 0 of AZD1222 vaccination. The source is an adult in good health.

The chain has TRBV28 and TRBJ1-2; maybe TRBD1 (6 bases). The V and J ends lost 3 bases and 0 bases respectively, with 14 bases between them. The CDR3 spans 16 residues. Germline V lookup: CDR1 MDHEN, CDR2 SYDVKM. The chain's CDR3 is CASSFLDRQTNYGYTF. The CDR3, as DNA: TGTGCCAGCAGTTTTTTGGACAGACAAACTAACTATGGCTACACCTTC.

Points on this clone: At one of its ends the junction is not consistent with the germline gene, which may arise from a read error. V gene TRBV7-9 combines with J gene TRBJ1-1; 9 bases fit TRBD1. CDR1 is SEHNR, CDR2 FQNEAQ, per germline (reference sequence). The CDR3 runs 16 residues. This CDR3 reads CASSLSSGTGLAEAFF. CDR3 DNA: TGTGCCAGCAGCTTATCGTCTGGGACAGGGTTGGCTGAAGCTTTTTTT.

This chain links TRBV6-5 with TRBJ1-4, with 8 positions matching TRBD1. Per the germline V gene, CDR1 is MNHEY and CDR2 is SVGAGI. The CDR3 covers 14 residues. Losses at the gene ends were 6 bases for V and 5 bases for J; bases not matched to a gene: 5. The CDR3 bases are TGTGCCAGCAGGGCTTGGGACAGGAATGAAAAACTGTTTTTT. This gives the protein CASRAWDRNEKLFF.

This clone was counted once. V usage is TRBV5-1 and J usage is TRBJ1-2; 9 bases map to TRBD1. The CDR3 extends over 15 amino acids. V shed 4 bases, J shed 0 bases, and the junction held 4 bases outside the gene matches. Germline V gives CDR1 SGHRS, CDR2 YFSETQ. As DNA, the CDR3 is TGCGCCAGCAGCCCAACAGGGGGCGCTAACTATGGCTACACCTTC. Protein: CASSPTGGANYGYTF.

This sequence joins TRBV7-9 and TRBJ2-2; D call uncertain. Germline V gives CDR1 SEHNR, CDR2 FQNEAQ (reference sequence). The CDR3 covers 13 residues. V lost 4 bases to trimming and J lost 3 bases, with 6 bases between them. CDR3 bases: TGTGCCAGCAGCTCAGTGTACACCGGGGAGCTGTTTTTT. Amino acids: CASSSVYTGELFF.

This rearrangement joins TRBV7-8 to TRBJ2-2; 9 bases line up with TRBD1. There are 17 residues in the CDR3. The V and J ends lost 5 bases and 5 bases, in that order; junction bases with no gene match: 12. Germline V gives CDR1 SGHVS, CDR2 FQNEAQ. The CDR3 is CASSDRDRGGFTGELFF. The CDR3 DNA reads as TGTGCCAGCAGCGACCGTGACAGGGGGGGCTTTACCGGGGAGCTGTTTTTT.

This chain joins TRBV9 and TRBJ1-1, with D possibly being TRBD1 (5 bases). The CDR3 contains 14 residues. CDR1 and CDR2 (germline): SGDLS, YYNGEE. V was cut by 7 bases and J by 6 bases, with 19 bases left in between. The CDR3 nucleotides are TGTGCCAGCGGGAATGGGGGGGAAGGTGCTGAAGCTTTCTTT. This gives the protein CASGNGGEGAEAFF.

The rearrangement links TRBV5-4 to TRBJ2-7; 7 positions match TRBD1. Germline trimming cut 4 bases from V and 2 bases from J; bases unmatched to any gene: 9. CDR3 length: 15 residues. The germline CDR1 and CDR2 sequences are SGHNT and YYREEE (reference sequence). The chain's CDR3 is CASSTSGGPPYEQYF. Written as DNA, the CDR3 is TGTGCCAGCAGCACATCAGGGGGACCACCCTACGAGCAGTACTTC.

The chain carries TRBV9 and TRBJ1-3, with a weak D call TRBD1 (5 bases). V lost 7 bases to trimming and J lost 7 bases, with 12 bases between them. The CDR3 has 12 amino acids. Germline lookup yields CDR1 SGDLS and CDR2 YYNGEE. The CDR3 DNA is TGTGCCAGCTCCTATGAGGGGAACACCATATATTTT. Translated: CASSYEGNTIYF.

V and J are TRBV7-2 and TRBJ1-5; 7 nucleotides line up with TRBD1. Germline V gene lookup returns CDR1 SGHTA and CDR2 FQGNSA. V was clipped by 8 bases and J by 4 bases; unmatched bases: 5. The CDR3 runs to 13 residues. CDR3 sequence reads: CASSDRVNQPQHF. The CDR3 DNA is TGTGCCAGCTCCGACAGGGTTAATCAGCCCCAGCATTTT. The full variable domain, completed using reference TRBV7-2 and TRBJ1-5, is GAGVSQSPSNKVTEKGKDVELRCDPISGHTALYWYRQSLGQGLEFLIYFQGNSAPDKSGLPSDRFSAERTGGSVSTLTIQRTQQEDSAVYLCASSDRVNQPQHFGDGTRLSIL.

This chain joins TRBV9 and TRBJ2-2; TRBD1 matches 9 bases. Germline V gene data show CDR1 as SGDLS and CDR2 as YYNGEE. V gave up 0 bases and J gave up 7 bases; unmatched junction bases: 7. The length of the CDR3 is 16 residues. The DNA of the CDR3 is TGTGCCAGCAGCGTAGTAGTGACAGGGGGACACGGGGAGCTGTTTTTT. It translates to CASSVVVTGGHGELFF.

Points on this clone: Other DNA sequences of this sample code for an identical CDR3. This chain connects TRBV7-9 to TRBJ1-1; no clear D gene. Germline CDR1 reads SEHNR; CDR2 reads FQNEAQ (reference sequence). CDR3 length equals 13 residues. Trimming removed 2 bases from V and 1 base from J, with 5 bases in between. Here the CDR3 reads CASSLLENTEAFF. The CDR3 nucleotides are TGTGCCAGCAGCTTATTGGAGAACACTGAAGCTTTCTTT.

The chain combines TRBV11-3 with TRBJ2-7; 8 bases line up with TRBD1. This CDR3 is 15 amino acids long. The J segment lost 7 bases and the V segment lost 1 base, leaving 9 bases of the junction unmatched. Germline V lookup: CDR1 SGHNT, CDR2 YENEEA. CDR3 protein: CASSLVDRGTREQYV. The DNA of the CDR3 is TGTGCCAGCAGCTTAGTAGACAGGGGTACGCGGGAGCAGTACGTC.

The CDR3 DNA sequence: TGCGCCAGCAGCCAAGGGGACCGGGCTGTTATCTCTGGAAACACCATATATTTT. This translates into CASSQGDRAVISGNTIYF. V gene TRBV4-1 combines with J gene TRBJ1-3, with D maybe TRBD1 (5 bases). The CDR3 sequence is 18 residues long. Trimming took 1 base from V and 0 from J, leaving 16 bases between them. Germline CDR1 MGHRA, CDR2 YSYEKL.

V usage is TRBV7-8 and J usage is TRBJ2-7, with TRBD1 identical over 11 bases. This CDR3 region has 15 residues. The V segment lost 3 bases and the J segment 6 bases; nucleotides outside the gene matches: 7. Germline V gene data show CDR1 as SGHVS and CDR2 as FQNEAQ. The CDR3 bases are TGTGCCAGCAGCTTGAACCGGGACAGGGGGTTCGAGCAGTACGTC. Protein sequence: CASSLNRDRGFEQYV.

The rearrangement joins TRBV2 to TRBJ1-6, with D possibly being TRBD1 (6 bases). Trimming took 6 bases from V and 7 from J, leaving 16 bases between them. This CDR3 is built from 15 residues. Germline lookup yields CDR1 SNHLY and CDR2 FYNNEI. The DNA for the CDR3 is TGTGCCAGCAGAGGGGCCGGACAGACCAATTCACCCCTCCACTTT. Residues: CASRGAGQTNSPLHF.

This sequence joins TRBV19 and TRBJ1-1; maybe TRBD1 (5 bases). Deletions cut 5 bases from V and 1 base from J, with 17 bases between. Germline V gives CDR1 LNHDA, CDR2 SQIVND (reference sequence). The CDR3 covers 16 residues. The CDR3 spells CASSGQPGRKNTEAFF. The DNA of the CDR3 is TGTGCCAGTAGTGGTCAACCGGGACGGAAGAACACTGAAGCTTTCTTT.

The J gene is TRBJ2-2, the V gene TRBV19; D may be TRBD2 (5 bases). The CDR3 extends over 14 amino acids. Trimming shortened V by 10 bases and J by 2 bases, and 14 bases separated the two germline ends. CDR1 is LNHDA and CDR2 is SQIVND in the germline V gene (reference sequence). CDR3 nucleotides: TGTGCCACTCTCAGCGGACCTAACACCGGGGAGCTGTTTTTT. Its translation is CATLSGPNTGELFF.

The V and J genes are TRBV12-5 and TRBJ1-3; D perhaps matches TRBD1 (6 bases). The germline gives CDR1 LGHNT, CDR2 FRNRAP. The V gene lost 1 base and the J gene lost 0 bases, with 10 bases spanning the gap. This CDR3 is built from 16 residues. CDR3 sequence (DNA): TGTGCTAGTGGTTTGGAGGGGGTCCTCTCTGGAAACACCATATATTTT. Residues: CASGLEGVLSGNTIYF.

The chain links TRBV19 to TRBJ1-1; 9 bases match TRBD1. Per the germline V gene, CDR1 is LNHDA and CDR2 is SQIVND (reference sequence). The CDR3 spans 15 residues. Trimming removed 7 bases from V and 4 bases from J; junction bases left unmatched: 10. In nucleotides, the CDR3 is TGTGCCAGTATTCGGGACAGGGAGGATTCCACTGAAGCTTTCTTT. This codes for CASIRDREDSTEAFF.

The CDR3, as DNA: TGTGCCATCAGGACGGCGCAGGGTCGAGATGAGCAGTTCTTC. Its translation: CAIRTAQGRDEQFF. This chain links TRBV10-3 with TRBJ2-1; possibly TRBD1 for D (5 bases). Germline V gene lookup returns CDR1 ENHRY and CDR2 SYGVKD. This CDR3 has 14 residues. Trimming left V 6 bases short and J 8 bases short, with 17 bases between.

The chain joins TRBV6-5 to TRBJ1-3; 7 bases fit TRBD1. CDR1 MNHEY and CDR2 SVGAGI come from the germline V gene. CDR3 size: 16 residues. The V gene end was trimmed by 2 bases and the J gene end by 4 bases; junction bases not matched to a gene: 8. The CDR3 DNA follows: TGTGCCAGCAGTTACAGGGGGCGTGTGGCCGGAAACACCATATATTTT. This codes for CASSYRGRVAGNTIYF.

This chain joins TRBV29-1 and TRBJ1-5, with D perhaps TRBD1 (5 bases). The CDR3 has 13 amino acids. The V end lost 7 bases, the J end lost 2 bases, and 12 bases lay between the germline ends. Germline-derived CDR1 and CDR2 are SQVTM and ANQGSEA. In DNA, the CDR3 is TGCAGCGCCGCGGCGGGGGGCAATCAGCCCCAGCATTTT. It codes for CSAAAGGNQPQHF.

This clone occurred once. The V call is TRBV27, the J call TRBJ2-3; possible D gene TRBD2, 5 bases. Germline V gene data show CDR1 as MNHEY and CDR2 as SMNVEV (reference sequence). The V and J ends lost 3 bases and 0 bases respectively, with 25 bases between them. This CDR3 spans 20 amino acids. This chain's CDR3 is CASSFKGWGGGSTSTDTQYF. The CDR3 coding sequence is TGTGCCAGCAGTTTTAAAGGTTGGGGTGGTGGGAGCACTAGCACAGATACGCAGTATTTT.

The rearrangement links TRBV9 to TRBJ1-2, with 9 bases lining up with TRBD1. From germline, CDR1 is SGDLS and CDR2 YYNGEE. This CDR3 is 14 amino acids long. The V gene end was trimmed by 3 bases and the J gene end by 4 bases; junction bases not matched to a gene: 4. Written as DNA, the CDR3 is TGTGCCAGCAGCGCGGACAGGGGAGGCTATGGCTACACCTTC. It codes for CASSADRGGYGYTF.